This TCR beta chain comes out of a study of T cells in Graves' hyperthyroidism and ophthalmopathy. Study in general: Blood was drawn when the patient was first diagnosed and still untreated. Findings of the study overall: Blood also carried most thyroid clonotypes expanded above 0.001. Ophthalmopathy prediction by the model preceded onset by a median approximately six months.

In the ophthalmopathy cohort, Clinical Activity Score was at least 3, NOSPECS grade at least 4, and duration under 3 months. This clonotype was counted many times. Its antigen remains unknown. Amplification yielded TCR beta CDR3 regions, with RNA transcripts as the source. The HTBI primer set served for first-round RT-PCR of the TCR CDR3. TCRdb reprocessed the multiplex PCR reads via MiXCR and lists one record per CDR3 protein. Seen here are some 360,000 distinct CDR3 sequences, around 18% observed once, and the top ten hold less than 20%. The CDR3 is 16 residues long. Trimming cost V 4 bases and J 7 bases; bases outside gene matches: 10. CDR1 is MNHNS, CDR2 SASEGT, per germline.

This TCR was recovered from a woman between 35 and 50 years old with Graves' ophthalmopathy. V and J are TRBV6-1 and TRBJ1-6, with TRBD1 identical over 7 bases. Sequenced: blood. CDR3 coding DNA: TGTGCCAGCAGTGTTACCGGGACAGCCTCAAATTCACCCCTCCACTTT. It codes for CASSVTGTASNSPLHF.